This TCR beta chain was identified during a study of identical twins. General study results and limits: Whereas memory repertoires showed no such difference, abundant cord blood beta clonotypes carried fewer insertions. Out-of-frame TCR alpha sharing observed in monozygotic twins exceeded model estimates.

CDR1 SGHTS and CDR2 YDEGEE come from the germline V gene. Trimming removed 7 bases from V and 8 bases from J; junction bases left unmatched: 5. This CDR3 has 12 amino acids. TCRdb used MiXCR to reprocess the 5' RACE reads, holding one entry per CDR3 protein. Among hundreds of thousands of distinct CDR3 sequences listed, approximately 25% were seen once. In this sample, this clonotype turned up a few times. Its antigen is currently unknown. These data also formed part of another study, on T cells expressing NK-cell markers.

The rearrangement uses TRBV5-8 and TRBJ2-3, with TRBD2 identical over 9 bases. The sample taken for sequencing was CD4+ T cells sorted from blood. This receptor was obtained from a young woman in good health. This CDR3 is CASLAGGGTQYF. In nucleotides, the CDR3 is TGTGCCAGCCTGGCGGGAGGGGGTACGCAGTATTTT.